These 17 T cell receptor beta chains were all obtained from the same sample, sequenced in a study of siplizumab effects on memory and regulatory T cells. Sequencing used immunoSEQ multiplex PCR; TCRdb keeps in-frame clones, though not all of them. The sample has around 100,000 clones, about 90% seen once; the top ten hold approximately 12%. The sample was non-Treg CD4+ T cells sorted from blood. The receptor source for this set is a human donor in good health.

This chain links TRBV5-5 with TRBJ2-7; D remains unclear. Trimming stripped 2 bases from V and 0 bases from J, with 9 bases between. Per germline, CDR1 SGHKS and CDR2 YYEKEE (reference sequence). The CDR3 runs 14 residues. In DNA, the CDR3 is TGTGCCAGCAGCTTAGTGGGTGGCTCCTACGAGCAGTACTTC. Its translation is CASSLVGGSYEQYF.

This clone has only one observation. This chain uses TRBV19 with TRBJ2-5, with 7 bases aligning to TRBD2. V shed 5 bases, J shed 2 bases, and the junction held 8 bases outside the gene matches. From germline, CDR1 is LNHDA and CDR2 SQIVND (reference sequence). The CDR3 consists of 15 residues. The CDR3 loop reads CASSLANGRQETQYF. CDR3 DNA sequence: TGTGCCAGTAGTCTCGCGAACGGGAGGCAAGAGACCCAGTACTTC.

The chain is built from TRBV28 and TRBJ2-7; D not certain. The germline gives CDR1 MDHEN, CDR2 SYDVKM. The CDR3 sequence is 14 residues long. V was shortened by 7 bases and J by 5 bases, with 18 bases between the two germline ends. The CDR3 DNA reads as TGTGCCAGCACCAGGCTTTTGGGCGGCCACGAGCAGTACTTC. Amino acids: CASTRLLGGHEQYF. The whole variable domain, filled in from reference TRBV28 and TRBJ2-7, reads DVKVTQSSRYLVKRTGEKVFLECVQDMDHENMFWYRQDPGLGLRLIYFSYDVKMKEKGDIPEGYSVSREKKERFSLILESASTNQTSMYLCASTRLLGGHEQYFGPGTRLTVT.

The CDR3 is CASSKDSVSSYEQYF. The CDR3 DNA sequence: TGTGCCAGCAGCAAGGACAGCGTGAGCTCCTACGAGCAGTACTTC. The chain carries TRBV7-2 and TRBJ2-7, with D tentatively TRBD1 (6 bases). Deletions cut 5 bases from V and 0 bases from J, with 14 bases between. This CDR3 has 15 residues. Germline CDR1 SGHTA, CDR2 FQGNSA.

The chain is built from TRBV18 and TRBJ1-2; D perhaps matches TRBD1 (6 bases). The CDR3 has 15 amino acids. The germline V gene has CDR1 KGHSH and CDR2 LQKENI. V was pared by 2 bases and J by 6 bases, with 16 bases between. CDR3 bases: TGTGCCAGCTCACCAGGAGCCAACAGGGCCCATGGCTACACCTTC. This translates into CASSPGANRAHGYTF.

The chain employs TRBV19 and TRBJ2-7; D is uncertain. V was trimmed by 7 bases and J by 7 bases, leaving 17 bases between them. CDR1 is LNHDA and CDR2 is SQIVND in the germline V gene (reference sequence). The CDR3 consists of 13 residues. The CDR3 is CASTERDGREQYF. Here the CDR3 DNA reads TGTGCCAGTACAGAGCGCGATGGGCGGGAGCAGTACTTC. The full variable domain, in which reference TRBV19 and TRBJ2-7 provide the parts outside the CDR3, is DGGITQSPKYLFRKEGQNVTLSCEQNLNHDAMYWYRQDPGQGLRLIYYSQIVNDFQKGDIAEGYSVSREKKESFPLTVTSAQKNPTAFYLCASTERDGREQYFGPGTRLTVT.

This chain links TRBV15 with TRBJ2-7, with D possibly being TRBD2 (5 bases). CDR1 LNHNV and CDR2 YYDKDF come from the germline V gene (reference sequence). The CDR3 is made up of 12 amino acids. V was trimmed by 4 bases and J by 6 bases, leaving 10 bases between them. Here the CDR3 reads CATSTARGEQYF. The CDR3 coding sequence is TGTGCCACCAGCACTGCCCGGGGCGAGCAGTACTTC.

This chain joins TRBV29-1 and TRBJ1-5; D unresolved. The CDR3 runs 13 residues. CDR1 and CDR2 from the germline V gene are SQVTM and ANQGSEA. V was cut by 5 bases and J by 6 bases, with 14 bases left in between. CDR3 coding DNA: TGCAGCGTTTCCCCGAGCGCGGGTCAGCCCCAGCATTTT. Translating it yields CSVSPSAGQPQHF.

The chain employs TRBV4-3 and TRBJ2-1; 14 positions match TRBD2. There are 18 residues in the CDR3. Trimming took 0 bases from V and 9 from J; bases not matched to a gene: 10. Germline CDR1 LGHNA, CDR2 YSLEER. This chain's CDR3 is CASSQDGAGTSGSGEQFF. As DNA, the CDR3 is TGCGCCAGCAGCCAAGACGGCGCCGGGACTAGCGGGAGTGGTGAGCAGTTCTTC.

This clone was counted between two and nine times. CDR3 nucleotides: TGCAGTGCTAGCTGGGGACAGGCAGCTTTCTTT. Amino acids: CSASWGQAAFF. The chain joins TRBV20-1 to TRBJ1-1; 8 bases match TRBD1. CDR1 DFQATT and CDR2 SNEGSKA come from the germline V gene (reference sequence). The CDR3 spans 11 residues. After removal of 3 bases from V and 10 bases from J, the junction contained 4 bases not matched to a gene.

The CDR3 region has the DNA TGTGCCAGCAGCCAAGAGGGAAGGGGGCCTTATGGCTACACCTTC. Protein: CASSQEGRGPYGYTF. This sequence joins TRBV4-2 and TRBJ1-2; TRBD1 matches at 7 bases. The CDR3 runs to 15 residues. The trim removed 0 bases at V and 5 bases at J, leaving 6 bases unmatched. The germline V gene has CDR1 LGHNA and CDR2 YNFKEQ.

This chain links TRBV28 with TRBJ2-7; TRBD2 matches 13 bases. This CDR3 has 18 amino acids. Germline V gene data show CDR1 as MDHEN and CDR2 as SYDVKM. V was pared by 8 bases and J by 3 bases, with 16 bases of the junction left unmatched. The CDR3 DNA reads TGTGCCAGCTGCGGCCCGGGACTAGCGGGACAGATAAACTACGAGCAGTACTTC. Its protein product is CASCGPGLAGQINYEQYF.

The chain carries TRBV12-5 and TRBJ1-3, with a possible D match to TRBD1 (5 bases). In germline, CDR1 is LGHNT, CDR2 FRNRAP. The CDR3 runs to 16 residues. V was trimmed by 3 bases and J by 2 bases, leaving 14 bases between them. CDR3 in amino acids: CASGLGQGGAGNTIYF. As DNA, the CDR3 is TGTGCTAGTGGTTTAGGGCAGGGTGGTGCTGGAAACACCATATATTTT.

V is TRBV11-3 and J is TRBJ2-1, with D hard to call. The CDR3 runs to 14 residues. V shed 0 bases and J shed 10 bases, with 13 bases lying between them. Germline V lookup: CDR1 SGHNT, CDR2 YENEEA. CDR3 DNA sequence: TGTGCCAGCAGCTTAGACGGTTTTCAGGACGAGCAGTTCTTC. It specifies CASSLDGFQDEQFF. Combining the CDR3 with reference TRBV11-3 and TRBJ2-1 gives the whole variable domain EAGVVQSPRYKIIEKKQPVAFWCNPISGHNTLYWYLQNLGQGPELLIRYENEEAVDDSQLPKDRFSAERLKGVDSTLKIQPAELGDSAVYLCASSLDGFQDEQFFGPGTRLTVL.

The V call is TRBV6-1, the J call TRBJ2-7, with D unclear. The CDR3 runs to 15 residues. Trimming left V 4 bases short and J 3 bases short, with 16 bases between. Germline V gene lookup returns CDR1 MNHNS and CDR2 SASEGT. CDR3 residues: CASSGRAATLYEQYF. In DNA, the CDR3 is TGTGCCAGCAGTGGAAGGGCGGCTACCCTCTACGAGCAGTACTTC.

The gene calls are TRBV5-1 and TRBJ1-3, with D uncertain. CDR1 and CDR2 from the germline V gene are SGHRS and YFSETQ. There are 15 residues in the CDR3. Trimming took off 1 base at V and 0 bases at J, with 8 bases between the two ends. The CDR3 protein is CASSLFWNSGNTIYF. Written as DNA, the CDR3 is TGCGCCAGCAGCTTGTTTTGGAACTCTGGAAACACCATATATTTT.

This chain joins TRBV25-1 and TRBJ2-5; D remains unclear. The CDR3 totals 13 residues. Germline V gives CDR1 MGHDK, CDR2 SYGVNS. The germline V and J ends were trimmed by 0 bases and 2 bases, with 4 bases remaining between them. CDR3 loop: CASSEYGQETQYF. CDR3 nucleotides: TGTGCCAGCAGTGAATATGGACAAGAGACCCAGTACTTC.